Only a few counts were recorded for the clone carrying this TCR beta chain. The antigen remains undetermined. TCRdb reprocessed the 5' RACE reads with MiXCR, giving one entry per CDR3 protein. The sample gives 500,000 to 650,000 distinct CDR3 sequences, 9% to 15% of which show up once; 15% is in the top ten. This record belongs to a study of T cells after yellow fever vaccination. Study-wide findings and caveats: Contamination of FACS-sorted repertoires by abundant clonotypes from the bulk population could occur. Clones that expanded after primary vaccination mostly reappeared after the booster (roughly 96% CD4, approximately 85% CD8). Weaker overall, the secondary response nonetheless peaked faster (day 5 versus 15).

V gave up 5 bases and J gave up 12 bases; unmatched junction bases: 13. CDR3 size: 13 residues. Germline lookup yields CDR1 MNHEY and CDR2 SVGEGT. The clonotype was recovered from a man aged 25 to 40 who received the YFV17D yellow fever vaccine. Here the sequenced sample was PBMCs, taken on the day of the yellow fever booster vaccination. The rearrangement joins TRBV6-2 or TRBV6-3 to TRBJ2-7; the match to TRBD1 covers 7 bases. In DNA, the CDR3 is TGTGCCAGCAGTGCGACAGGGATCGTCCCCCCGTACTTC. This sequence encodes CASSATGIVPPYF.